Presented here are 24 T cell receptor beta chains from one specimen sequenced in a study of CD8+ T cells in alopecia areata (dated by TCRdb to between 2017 and 2018). The sample's time point label, in plain terms: roughly 27 days on oral tofacitinib. The sample's treatment or condition, from its label and the paper: oral pan-JAK inhibitor, 5-10 mg twice daily. Library generation was performed with the immunoSEQ multiplex PCR assay. For TCR sequencing, RNA was extracted from every sample and reverse transcribed into cDNA to serve as template. Sourced from immuneACCESS, this table was stored by TCRdb with only in-frame sequences that have V and J called. A share of the clones is absent; for the studies checked, an unresolved V gene accounts for under half, and the remainder has no known explanation. The sample records fewer than 250,000 clones, 60% to 70% of which are singletons. 0.69% of the sample lies in the top ten.

Sample: CD4+ T cells sorted from blood, taken at week 4, from a patient treated with tofacitinib. Receptor source: a human donor with alopecia areata.

The chain uses TRBV28 and TRBJ2-5, with D possibly matching TRBD2 (5 bases). The CDR3 loop spans 11 amino acids. Deletions cut 10 bases from V and 2 bases from J, with 8 bases between. Germline CDR1 and CDR2: MDHEN and SYDVKM. CDR3 amino acids: CATLDQETQYF. CDR3 DNA sequence: TGTGCCACACTAGATCAAGAGACCCAGTACTTC.

The chain joins TRBV29-1 to TRBJ2-7; 7 bases are shared with TRBD1. Per the germline V gene, CDR1 is SQVTM and CDR2 is ANQGSEA. J gave up 5 bases and V 4 bases, and 5 bases lay outside the gene matches. This CDR3 region has 12 residues. This CDR3 is CSVGYRGDEQYF. The DNA for the CDR3 is TGCAGCGTTGGGTACAGGGGTGACGAGCAGTACTTC.

The chain uses TRBV2 and TRBJ1-1, with unresolved D. Germline assignment: CDR1 SNHLY and CDR2 FYNNEI. Trimming left V 6 bases short and J 7 bases short, with 12 bases between. This CDR3 comprises 12 residues. CDR3 amino acids: CASRGDSREAFF. The CDR3 DNA sequence: TGTGCCAGCAGAGGAGATAGCCGTGAAGCTTTCTTT.

The chain couples TRBV11-2 to TRBJ2-5; 10 bases line up with TRBD2. The CDR3 consists of 16 residues. With V trimmed by 1 base and J by 4 bases, 6 bases remained unmatched. Germline V lookup: CDR1 SGHAT, CDR2 FQNNGV. CDR3 bases: TGTGCCAGCAGCTTAGGCCTAGCGGGAGTGGTAGAGACCCAGTACTTC. This sequence encodes CASSLGLAGVVETQYF.

V usage is TRBV9 and J usage is TRBJ2-5; unclear D gene. There are 13 residues in the CDR3. The germline gives CDR1 SGDLS, CDR2 YYNGEE. V was shortened by 0 bases and J by 5 bases, with 8 bases between the two germline ends. Written as DNA, the CDR3 is TGTGCCAGCAGCGTAGGGCATAGGGAGACCCAGTACTTC. This translates into CASSVGHRETQYF.

This clone has only a few counts. This chain joins TRBV10-3 and TRBJ1-1, with 7 bases identical to TRBD1. V gave up 6 bases and J gave up 1 base; unmatched junction bases: 5. Germline CDR1 is ENHRY and CDR2 is SYGVKD. There are 14 residues in the CDR3. The CDR3, as DNA: TGTGCCATCAGGTTGACAGGGACGAACACTGAAGCTTTCTTT. It translates to CAIRLTGTNTEAFF.

V and J are TRBV29-1 and TRBJ2-5; perhaps TRBD2 as D (6 bases). The ends were cut back, 5 bases at V and 2 bases at J, with 15 bases in the middle. Looked up from germline, CDR1 is SQVTM and CDR2 is ANQGSEA. The CDR3 covers 14 residues. The CDR3 loop reads CSVPHTSTQETQYF. The CDR3 coding sequence is TGCAGCGTTCCACACACTAGCACTCAAGAGACCCAGTACTTC.

The rearrangement uses TRBV30 and TRBJ2-5; D call uncertain. The germline CDR1 and CDR2 sequences are GTSNPN and SVGIG (reference sequence). With 4 bases removed from V and 4 bases from J, the gap between germline ends came to 10 bases. The CDR3 has 12 amino acids. The DNA for the CDR3 is TGTGCCTGGACGTCGGGCCCAGAGACCCAGTACTTC. Protein: CAWTSGPETQYF.

The chain combines TRBV7-2 with TRBJ1-2, with 10 nucleotides matching TRBD1. CDR1 and CDR2 (germline): SGHTA, FQGNSA. CDR3 length: 17 residues. V shed 2 bases, J shed 6 bases, and the junction held 12 bases outside the gene matches. This CDR3 is CASSLSKGQGDLNGYTF. As DNA, the CDR3 is TGTGCCAGCAGCTTATCGAAAGGACAGGGGGATCTCAATGGCTACACCTTC.

V usage is TRBV7-6 and J usage is TRBJ2-6; D remains ambiguous. With 1 base removed from V and 1 base from J, the gap between germline ends came to 5 bases. Germline V gives CDR1 SGHVS, CDR2 FNYEAQ. The CDR3 loop spans 15 amino acids. The CDR3 here is CASSLGKSGANVLTF. CDR3 nucleotides: TGTGCCAGCAGCTTAGGGAAGTCTGGGGCCAACGTCCTGACTTTC.

The V gene is TRBV5-1, the J gene TRBJ2-1; TRBD1 aligns across 10 bases. This CDR3 has 15 amino acids. V shed 6 bases, J shed 9 bases, and the junction held 12 bases outside the gene matches. Germline V lookup: CDR1 SGHRS, CDR2 YFSETQ. The CDR3 DNA reads as TGCGCCAGCACCTCCGGGACAGGGGTGATGGGTGAGCAGTTCTTC. This encodes CASTSGTGVMGEQFF.

The gene calls are TRBV10-3 and TRBJ1-2; no clear D gene. V lost 4 bases, J lost 6 bases, and 12 bases lay in between. In germline, CDR1 is ENHRY, CDR2 SYGVKD. The CDR3 covers 13 residues. This CDR3 is CAISVRNTNGYTF. The CDR3 bases are TGTGCCATCAGTGTTCGGAATACTAATGGCTACACCTTC.

This clone was observed a few times. The gene calls are TRBV7-2 and TRBJ2-7; D is undetermined. Trimming took off 7 bases at V and 1 base at J, with 17 bases between the two ends. Per the germline V gene, CDR1 is SGHTA and CDR2 is FQGNSA. This CDR3 is built from 15 residues. DNA of the CDR3: TGTGCCAGCACCACCAACCGGGCGTCATCCTACGAGCAGTACTTC. Amino acids: CASTTNRASSYEQYF.

V is TRBV4-1 and J is TRBJ2-7; TRBD1 matches at 8 bases. V lost 0 bases to trimming and J lost 1 base; unmatched junction nucleotides: 5. This CDR3 has 16 residues. Germline assignment: CDR1 MGHRA and CDR2 YSYEKL. DNA for the CDR3: TGCGCCAGCAGCCAAGAACAGGGGGTTGGATCCTACGAGCAGTACTTC. It codes for CASSQEQGVGSYEQYF.

This chain joins TRBV29-1 and TRBJ1-1, with D perhaps TRBD1 (6 bases). Looked up from germline, CDR1 is SQVTM and CDR2 is ANQGSEA. The CDR3 covers 12 residues. Trimming cost V 7 bases and J 1 base, with 10 bases left between them. The CDR3 loop is CSGTGSNTEAFF. Here the CDR3 DNA reads TGCAGCGGCACAGGGTCGAACACTGAAGCTTTCTTT.

This clone was counted only a few times. This sequence joins TRBV2 and TRBJ2-7; D may be TRBD1 (5 bases). Trimming took off 5 bases at V and 9 bases at J, with 14 bases between the two ends. There are 12 residues in the CDR3. Looked up from germline, CDR1 is SNHLY and CDR2 is FYNNEI. CDR3 nucleotides: TGTGCCAGCAGTTCCGACAGTGTGGTGCAGTACTTC. Translation gives CASSSDSVVQYF.

This clone was observed a handful of times. This sequence joins TRBV29-1 and TRBJ2-1; 9 bases match TRBD2. Trimming at V came to 7 bases and at J to 7 bases, leaving 11 bases not matched to a gene. Germline lookup yields CDR1 SQVTM and CDR2 ANQGSEA. This CDR3 region has 14 residues. In DNA form, the CDR3 reads TGCAGCGGGGACCTAGCGGGGACCCAGAATGAGCAGTTCTTC. Translating it yields CSGDLAGTQNEQFF.

This chain links TRBV1 with TRBJ2-5; the DNA was not compared with TRBD2, the D call given in the table. TRBV1 is flagged as a pseudogene. The CDR3 runs to 14 residues. CDR3 nucleotides: TGCACCAGCAGGTCCGGGACTCAGAGGGAGACCCAGTACTTC. Its translation is CTSRSGTQRETQYF.

The rearrangement links TRBV27 to TRBJ2-4; maybe TRBD2 (5 bases). V was cut by 6 bases and J by 4 bases, with 19 bases left in between. Per germline, CDR1 MNHEY and CDR2 SMNVEV (reference sequence). There are 16 residues in the CDR3. The DNA of the CDR3 is TGTGCCAGCAGACCCGGGGTAGGCAGGCCGAAAAACATTCAGTACTTC. The encoded protein is CASRPGVGRPKNIQYF.

This rearrangement joins TRBV4-2 to TRBJ1-5; 7 bases map to TRBD1. Germline trimming cut 0 bases from V and 4 bases from J; bases unmatched to any gene: 3. Per germline, CDR1 LGHNA and CDR2 YNFKEQ. The CDR3 runs to 15 residues. CDR3 in DNA: TGTGCCAGCAGCCAAGATCAGGGGGGAAATCAGCCCCAGCATTTT. Its translation: CASSQDQGGNQPQHF.

The V call is TRBV7-9, the J call TRBJ2-6, with D possibly matching TRBD1 (6 bases). Deletions cut 2 bases from V and 0 bases from J, with 14 bases between. The CDR3 runs to 18 residues. Germline values: CDR1 SEHNR, CDR2 FQNEAQ (reference sequence). This CDR3 is CASSLNHREASGANVLTF. CDR3 DNA sequence: TGTGCCAGCAGCTTAAATCACAGGGAAGCCTCTGGGGCCAACGTCCTGACTTTC.

The chain has TRBV30 and TRBJ2-2; D may be TRBD2 (5 bases). The V gene lost 0 bases and the J gene lost 4 bases, with 9 bases spanning the gap. The germline V gene encodes CDR1 GTSNPN and CDR2 SVGIG (reference sequence). This CDR3 has 14 residues. Here the CDR3 DNA reads TGTGCCTGGAGTGTACCGGGGAGCACCGGGGAGCTGTTTTTT. It codes for CAWSVPGSTGELFF.

The genes are TRBV29-1 and TRBJ2-1; TRBD2 aligns across 11 bases. Germline V lookup: CDR1 SQVTM, CDR2 ANQGSEA. The CDR3 consists of 13 residues. V trimming: 6 bases; J trimming: 9 bases; junction bases outside the gene matches: 7. CDR3 coding DNA: TGCAGCGTACTAGCGGGAGTTGGAACTGAGCAGTTCTTC. Protein product: CSVLAGVGTEQFF.

A single count supports this clone. The genes are TRBV30 and TRBJ1-5, with unresolved D. Germline CDR1 and CDR2: GTSNPN and SVGIG (reference sequence). The CDR3 is 14 residues long. Trimming removed 0 bases from V and 7 bases from J, with 13 bases in between. CDR3 nucleotide sequence: TGTGCCTGGAGTGTACGGGGTGGTTTACAGCCCCAGCATTTT. It codes for CAWSVRGGLQPQHF.